This entry describes one TCR beta chain. Germline V gene lookup returns CDR1 SGHNT and CDR2 YYREEE (reference sequence). The CDR3 sequence is 13 residues long. Trimming shortened V by 0 bases and J by 8 bases, and 11 bases separated the two germline ends. These data belong to a study of blood T cell repertoires in COVID-19. This table comes from immunoSEQ multiplex PCR, and its TCRdb copy is limited to in-frame clones, with some not included. The sample contains 180,000 or so clones, less than 90% of which appear only once. The gene calls are TRBV5-4 and TRBJ1-2, with D possibly being TRBD1 (5 bases). This TCR was recovered from a woman aged 60-70 years with COVID-19, enrolled during active disease. The sequenced material came from peripheral blood. CDR3 sequence (DNA): TGTGCCAGCAGCTTGGGTTGGGGGGAAGGCTACACCTTC. Protein: CASSLGWGEGYTF.